These 9 T cell receptor beta chains originate from one sample sequenced in a study of blood T cell repertoires in COVID-19. The repertoire was sequenced with immunoSEQ multiplex PCR; TCRdb's copy has only in-frame clones and lacks some. The repertoire includes a few hundred thousand clones, around four fifths of them detected once, and 0.95% to 1.5% sits in the top ten. The specimen sequenced was peripheral blood. The receptors were gathered from a woman between 45 and 65 years old with acute or convalescent COVID-19.

This chain links TRBV19 with TRBJ2-3; 8 nucleotides align to TRBD1. The CDR3 totals 12 residues. After removal of 11 bases from V and 3 bases from J, the junction contained 4 bases not matched to a gene. Per germline, CDR1 LNHDA and CDR2 SQIVND (reference sequence). The CDR3: CAVGQGTDTQYF. The CDR3, as DNA: TGTGCCGTAGGACAGGGAACAGATACGCAGTATTTT. The variable domain in full, with the rest retrieved from reference TRBV19 and TRBJ2-3, is DGGITQSPKYLFRKEGQNVTLSCEQNLNHDAMYWYRQDPGQGLRLIYYSQIVNDFQKGDIAEGYSVSREKKESFPLTVTSAQKNPTAFYLCAVGQGTDTQYFGPGTRLTVL.

The chain combines TRBV19 with TRBJ2-2, with D perhaps matching TRBD1 (5 bases). The germline V and J ends were trimmed by 7 bases and 1 base, with 10 bases remaining between them. Germline lookup yields CDR1 LNHDA and CDR2 SQIVND (reference sequence). CDR3 length: 14 amino acids. The CDR3: CASTQGWNTGELFF. The CDR3 DNA is TGTGCCAGTACCCAGGGATGGAACACCGGGGAGCTGTTTTTT.

This clone has just a few counts. The junction and the germline gene differ at one end; a read error may be behind it. The rearrangement uses TRBV2 and TRBJ1-1; D call uncertain. The CDR3 totals 12 residues. Germline CDR1 SNHLY, CDR2 FYNNEI. CDR3 coding DNA: TGTGCCAGCAGGGTGGAGCAGTCCCCCGTTAGCTTT. Protein sequence: CASRVEQSPVSF. The full variable domain, its missing parts supplied by reference TRBV2 and TRBJ1-1, is EPEVTQTPSHQVTQMGQEVILRCVPISNHLYFYWYRQILGQKVEFLVSFYNNEISEKSEIFDDQFSVERPDGSNFTLKIRSTKLEDSAMYFCASRVEQSPVSFGQGTRLTVV.

This clone was recorded once. This chain joins TRBV14 and TRBJ1-5, with 9 positions matching TRBD1. CDR1 is SGHDN, CDR2 FVKESK, per germline. The CDR3 is 15 amino acids. The trim removed 4 bases at V and 2 bases at J, leaving 3 bases unmatched. CDR3 sequence reads: CASSRTGERNQPQHF. DNA of the CDR3: TGTGCCAGCAGCCGGACAGGGGAGCGCAATCAGCCCCAGCATTTT.

The chain uses TRBV6-5 and TRBJ1-1; D remains unclear. The CDR3 consists of 13 residues. V was shortened by 3 bases and J by 1 base, with 6 bases between the two germline ends. CDR1 and CDR2 (germline): MNHEY, SVGAGI. The CDR3 here is CASSYRANTEAFF. The CDR3 DNA reads as TGTGCCAGCAGTTATCGAGCGAACACTGAAGCTTTCTTT.

The gene calls are TRBV7-9 and TRBJ1-2; 7 nucleotides line up with TRBD1. Germline CDR1 is SEHNR and CDR2 is FQNEAQ (reference sequence). The CDR3 covers 15 residues. V was pared by 5 bases and J by 3 bases, with 9 bases of the junction left unmatched. The CDR3 protein is CASSKGGQADYGYTF. The DNA of the CDR3 is TGTGCCAGCAGCAAGGGCGGACAGGCCGACTATGGCTACACCTTC.

V usage is TRBV25-1 and J usage is TRBJ2-3; 9 nucleotides agree with TRBD1. The CDR3 spans 16 residues. V was pared by 2 bases and J by 5 bases, with 8 bases of the junction left unmatched. Germline V lookup: CDR1 MGHDK, CDR2 SYGVNS. The CDR3 region is CASSETGTGSQDTQYF. The CDR3, as DNA: TGTGCCAGCAGTGAAACGGGGACAGGGAGTCAAGATACGCAGTATTTT.

The chain has TRBV12-5 and TRBJ1-4; 9 bases line up with TRBD1. The CDR3 is made up of 15 amino acids. V lost 4 bases, J lost 7 bases, and 7 bases stayed unmatched. Germline CDR1 is LGHNT and CDR2 is FRNRAP. The CDR3 region is CASGWGDREGEKLFF. In DNA form, the CDR3 reads TGTGCTAGTGGTTGGGGGGACAGGGAGGGTGAAAAACTGTTTTTT.

The V and J genes are TRBV5-5 and TRBJ2-3, with unresolved D. Germline V gene data show CDR1 as SGHKS and CDR2 as YYEKEE (reference sequence). V was trimmed by 0 bases and J by 6 bases, leaving 11 bases between them. The CDR3 is 14 amino acids. The CDR3 is CASSLGARGDTQYF. CDR3 nucleotides: TGTGCCAGCAGCTTGGGGGCTCGTGGGGATACGCAGTATTTT. The full variable domain, in which reference TRBV5-5 and TRBJ2-3 provide the parts outside the CDR3, is DAGVTQSPTHLIKTRGQQVTLRCSPISGHKSVSWYQQVLGQGPQFIFQYYEKEERGRGNFPDRFSARQFPNYSSELNVNALLLGDSALYLCASSLGARGDTQYFGPGTRLTVL.